This T cell receptor beta chain was retrieved from a study of cytomegalovirus exposure and HLA in healthy donors. Overall study findings and caveats: Immune exposure information comprised only CMV serostatus. The productive fraction for most TCR beta V segments was about 87% or about 30% in an earlier analysis.

A word on this clone: Its antigen is undetermined.

V was clipped by 2 bases and J by 1 base; unmatched bases: 6. Germline CDR1 is LGHNA and CDR2 is YNFKEQ. The CDR3 loop spans 16 amino acids. PCR used 60 Vbeta primers and 13 Jbeta primers. Libraries were prepared by immunoSEQ multiplex PCR; TCRdb keeps only in-frame clonotypes and omits some of them. The table lists 120,000 or so clones, over 65% of them singletons. The TCR comes from a man aged 25-45 years in good health and CMV-seropositive. Sequencing input: PBMCs. The rearrangement links TRBV4-2 to TRBJ2-7, with 9 nucleotides matching TRBD1. In nucleotides, the CDR3 is TGTGCCAGCAGCCAACCAGGGACAGGGTGGTCCTACGAGCAGTACTTC. It codes for CASSQPGTGWSYEQYF.